Included here is one T cell receptor beta chain sequence, with context. Its specificity is unknown. This entry is derived from a study of T cell responses to AZD1222 COVID-19 vaccine. Study-wide findings and caveats: All repertoire sampling was performed exclusively after the peak T cell response.

Produced via immunoSEQ multiplex PCR; TCRdb's table is partial and in-frame only. The sample holds more than 150,000 clones, 92% seen once. Trimming removed 5 bases at V and 1 base at J, with 9 bases between. Per germline, CDR1 MNHEY and CDR2 SVGEGT. The CDR3 loop spans 13 amino acids. The chain has TRBV6-2 or TRBV6-3 and TRBJ2-7; no reliable D call. The origin of this receptor is an adult who received the AZD1222 COVID-19 vaccine. Sample: peripheral blood, taken 28 days after the second AZD1222 dose. The CDR3 DNA follows: TGTGCCAGCAGTACCCCCGGGTCCTACGAGCAGTACTTC. It translates to CASSTPGSYEQYF.